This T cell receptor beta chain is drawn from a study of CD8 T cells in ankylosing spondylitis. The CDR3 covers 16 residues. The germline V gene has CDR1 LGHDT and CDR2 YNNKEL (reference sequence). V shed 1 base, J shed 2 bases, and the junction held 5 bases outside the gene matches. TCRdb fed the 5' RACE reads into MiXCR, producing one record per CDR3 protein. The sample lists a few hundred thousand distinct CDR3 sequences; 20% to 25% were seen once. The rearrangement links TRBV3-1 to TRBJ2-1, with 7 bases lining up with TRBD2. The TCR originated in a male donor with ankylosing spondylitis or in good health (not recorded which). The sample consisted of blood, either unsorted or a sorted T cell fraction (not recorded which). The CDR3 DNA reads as TGTGCCAGCAGCCAAGTTCGCGGGGGACCCTACAATGAGCAGTTCTTC. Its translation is CASSQVRGGPYNEQFF.